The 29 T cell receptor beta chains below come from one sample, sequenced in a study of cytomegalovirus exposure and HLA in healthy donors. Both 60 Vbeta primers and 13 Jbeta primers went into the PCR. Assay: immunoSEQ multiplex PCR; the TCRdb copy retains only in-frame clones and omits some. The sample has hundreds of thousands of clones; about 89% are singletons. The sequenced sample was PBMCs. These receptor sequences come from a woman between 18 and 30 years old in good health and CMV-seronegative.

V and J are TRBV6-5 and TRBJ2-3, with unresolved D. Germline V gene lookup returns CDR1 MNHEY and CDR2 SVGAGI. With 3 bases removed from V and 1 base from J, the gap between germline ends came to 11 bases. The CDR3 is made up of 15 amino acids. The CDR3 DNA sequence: TGTGCCAGCAGTTATCGGGTGGCTGGCACAGATACGCAGTATTTT. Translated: CASSYRVAGTDTQYF.

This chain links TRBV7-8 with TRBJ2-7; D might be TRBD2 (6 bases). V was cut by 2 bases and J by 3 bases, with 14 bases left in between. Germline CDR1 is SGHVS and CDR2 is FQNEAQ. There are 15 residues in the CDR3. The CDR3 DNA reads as TGTGCCAGCAGCTTACCGTTTCGGGGGAGCTACGAGCAGTACTTC. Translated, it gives CASSLPFRGSYEQYF. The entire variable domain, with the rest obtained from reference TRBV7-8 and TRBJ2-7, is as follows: GAGVSQSPRYKVAKRGQDVALRCDPISGHVSLFWYQQALGQGPEFLTYFQNEAQLDKSGLPSDRFFAERPEGSVSTLKIQRTQQEDSAVYLCASSLPFRGSYEQYFGPGTRLTVT.

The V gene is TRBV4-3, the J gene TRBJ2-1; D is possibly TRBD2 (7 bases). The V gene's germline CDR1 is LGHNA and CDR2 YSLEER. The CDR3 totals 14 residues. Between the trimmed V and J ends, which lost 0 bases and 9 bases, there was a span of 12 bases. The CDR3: CASSQERGRSEQFF. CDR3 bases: TGCGCCAGCAGCCAAGAGCGGGGGCGTAGTGAGCAGTTCTTC.

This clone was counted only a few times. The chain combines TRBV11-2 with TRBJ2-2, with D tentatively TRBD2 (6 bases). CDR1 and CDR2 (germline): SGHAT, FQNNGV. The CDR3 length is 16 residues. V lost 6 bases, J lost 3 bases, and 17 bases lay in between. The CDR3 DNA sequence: TGTGCCAGCAGACCTCCGGGGGAGTTATACACCGGGGAGCTGTTTTTT. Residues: CASRPPGELYTGELFF.

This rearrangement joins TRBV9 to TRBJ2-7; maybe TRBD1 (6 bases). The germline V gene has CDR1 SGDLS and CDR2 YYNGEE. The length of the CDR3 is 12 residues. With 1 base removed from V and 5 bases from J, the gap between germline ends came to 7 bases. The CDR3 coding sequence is TGTGCCAGCAGCGTATCAGGGGACGAGCAGTACTTC. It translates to CASSVSGDEQYF.

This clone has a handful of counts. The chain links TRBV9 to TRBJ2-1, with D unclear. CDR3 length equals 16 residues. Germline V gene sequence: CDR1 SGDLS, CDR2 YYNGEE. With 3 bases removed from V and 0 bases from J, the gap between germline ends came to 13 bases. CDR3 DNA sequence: TGTGCCAGCAGCGGCCTCAGATACAGCTCCTACAATGAGCAGTTCTTC. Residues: CASSGLRYSSYNEQFF.

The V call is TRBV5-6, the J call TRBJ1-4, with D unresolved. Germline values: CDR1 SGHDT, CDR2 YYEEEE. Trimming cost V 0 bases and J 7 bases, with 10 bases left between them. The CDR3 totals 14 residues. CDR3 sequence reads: CASSLGHGSEKLFF. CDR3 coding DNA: TGTGCCAGCAGCTTGGGGCATGGGAGTGAAAAACTGTTTTTT.

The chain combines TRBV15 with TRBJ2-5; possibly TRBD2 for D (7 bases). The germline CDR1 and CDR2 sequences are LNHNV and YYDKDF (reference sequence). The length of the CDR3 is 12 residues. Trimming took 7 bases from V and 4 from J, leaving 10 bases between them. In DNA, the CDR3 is TGTGCCACCAAGGGGGGGGGAGAGACCCAGTACTTC. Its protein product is CATKGGGETQYF.

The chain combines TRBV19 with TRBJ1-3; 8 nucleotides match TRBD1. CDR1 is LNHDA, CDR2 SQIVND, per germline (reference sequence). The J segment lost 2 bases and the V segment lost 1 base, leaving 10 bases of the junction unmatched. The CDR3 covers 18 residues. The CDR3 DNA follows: TGTGCCAGTAGTATAGGGGGCCTGGACAGGGTGACTGGAAACACCATATATTTT. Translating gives CASSIGGLDRVTGNTIYF.

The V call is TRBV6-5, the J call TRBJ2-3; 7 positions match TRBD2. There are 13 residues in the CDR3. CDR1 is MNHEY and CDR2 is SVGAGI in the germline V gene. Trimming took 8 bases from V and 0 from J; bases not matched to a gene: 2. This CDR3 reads CASGGDSTDTQYF. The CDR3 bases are TGTGCCAGCGGGGGGGATAGCACAGATACGCAGTATTTT.

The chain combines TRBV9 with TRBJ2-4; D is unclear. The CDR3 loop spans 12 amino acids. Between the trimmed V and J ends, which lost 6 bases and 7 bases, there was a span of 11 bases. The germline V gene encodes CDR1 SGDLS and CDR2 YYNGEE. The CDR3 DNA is TGTGCCAGCACCCCTTTGGAGAACATTCAGTACTTC. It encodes CASTPLENIQYF.

The CDR3 spells CASSLARDQETQYF. The CDR3 bases are TGTGCCAGCAGCTTGGCCCGGGACCAAGAGACCCAGTACTTC. The V and J genes are TRBV5-4 and TRBJ2-5; D gene unclear. Trimming cost V 0 bases and J 0 bases, with 6 bases left between them. Germline CDR1 SGHNT, CDR2 YYREEE (reference sequence). The CDR3 length is 14 residues.

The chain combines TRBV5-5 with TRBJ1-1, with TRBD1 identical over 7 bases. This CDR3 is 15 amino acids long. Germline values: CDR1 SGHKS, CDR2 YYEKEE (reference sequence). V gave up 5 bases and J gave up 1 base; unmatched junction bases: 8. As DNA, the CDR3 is TGTGCCAGCAGGAGTGTAGGGGGCGGGAACACTGAAGCTTTCTTT. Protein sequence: CASRSVGGGNTEAFF.

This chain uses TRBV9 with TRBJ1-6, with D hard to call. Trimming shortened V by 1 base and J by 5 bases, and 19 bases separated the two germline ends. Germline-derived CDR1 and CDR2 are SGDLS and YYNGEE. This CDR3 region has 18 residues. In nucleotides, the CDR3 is TGTGCCAGCAGCGTAAGTCGGCGGGCCGATTCAGATAATTCACCCCTCCACTTT. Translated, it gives CASSVSRRADSDNSPLHF. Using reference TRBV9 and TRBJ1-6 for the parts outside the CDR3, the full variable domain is DSGVTQTPKHLITATGQRVTLRCSPRSGDLSVYWYQQSLDQGLQFLIQYYNGEERAKGNILERFSAQQFPDLHSELNLSSLELGDSALYFCASSVSRRADSDNSPLHFGNGTRLTVT.

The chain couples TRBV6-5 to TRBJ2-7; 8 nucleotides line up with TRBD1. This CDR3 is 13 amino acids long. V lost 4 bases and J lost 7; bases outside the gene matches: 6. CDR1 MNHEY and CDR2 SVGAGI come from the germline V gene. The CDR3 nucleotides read TGTGCCAGCAGTTGGACCAGGGGGCAGGAGCAGTACTTC. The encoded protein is CASSWTRGQEQYF.

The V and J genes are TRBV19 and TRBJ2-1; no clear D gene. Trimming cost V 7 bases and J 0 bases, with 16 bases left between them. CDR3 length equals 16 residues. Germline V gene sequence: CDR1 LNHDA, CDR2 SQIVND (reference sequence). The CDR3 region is CASTLSRGSSYNEQFF. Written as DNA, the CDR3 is TGTGCCAGTACGCTTTCTCGCGGCAGCTCCTACAATGAGCAGTTCTTC.

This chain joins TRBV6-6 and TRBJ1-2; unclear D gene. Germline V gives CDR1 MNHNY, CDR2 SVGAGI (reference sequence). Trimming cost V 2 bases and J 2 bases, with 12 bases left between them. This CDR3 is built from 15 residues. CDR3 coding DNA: TGTGCCAGCAGTTACAGGACTAACGGGAACTATGGCTACACCTTC. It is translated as CASSYRTNGNYGYTF.

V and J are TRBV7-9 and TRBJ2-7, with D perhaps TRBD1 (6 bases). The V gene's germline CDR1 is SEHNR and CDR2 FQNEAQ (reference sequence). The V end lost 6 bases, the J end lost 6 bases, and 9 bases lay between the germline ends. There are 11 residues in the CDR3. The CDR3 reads CASSEGVEQYF. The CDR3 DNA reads TGTGCCAGCAGTGAGGGGGTCGAGCAGTACTTC. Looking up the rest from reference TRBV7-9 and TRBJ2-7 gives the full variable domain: DTGVSQNPRHKITKRGQNVTFRCDPISEHNRLYWYRQTLGQGPEFLTYFQNEAQLEKSRLLSDRFSAERPKGSFSTLEIQRTEQGDSAMYLCASSEGVEQYFGPGTRLTVT.

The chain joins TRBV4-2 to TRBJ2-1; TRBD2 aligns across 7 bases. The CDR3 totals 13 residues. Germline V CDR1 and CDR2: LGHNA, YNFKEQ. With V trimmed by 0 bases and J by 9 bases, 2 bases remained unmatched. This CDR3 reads CASSQEAGVEQFF. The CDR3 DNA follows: TGTGCCAGCAGCCAAGAGGCGGGGGTTGAGCAGTTCTTC.

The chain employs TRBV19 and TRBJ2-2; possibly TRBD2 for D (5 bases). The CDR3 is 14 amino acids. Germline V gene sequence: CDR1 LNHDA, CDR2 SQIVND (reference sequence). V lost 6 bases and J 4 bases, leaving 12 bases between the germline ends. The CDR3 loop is CASSLGIRTGELFF. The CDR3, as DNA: TGTGCCAGTAGCCTCGGGATCCGCACCGGGGAGCTGTTTTTT.

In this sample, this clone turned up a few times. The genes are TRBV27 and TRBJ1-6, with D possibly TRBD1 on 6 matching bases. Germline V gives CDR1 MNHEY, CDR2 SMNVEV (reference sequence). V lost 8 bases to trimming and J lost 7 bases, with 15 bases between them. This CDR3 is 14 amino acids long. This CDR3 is CASGDIGRNSPLHF. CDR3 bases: TGTGCCAGCGGGGACATCGGACGCAATTCACCCCTCCACTTT.

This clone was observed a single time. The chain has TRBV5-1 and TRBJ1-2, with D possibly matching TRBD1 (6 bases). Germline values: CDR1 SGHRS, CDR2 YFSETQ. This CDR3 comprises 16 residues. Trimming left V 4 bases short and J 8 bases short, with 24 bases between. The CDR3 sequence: CASSLLGQGPLDGYTF. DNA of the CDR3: TGCGCCAGCAGCCTACTTGGGCAGGGGCCGCTTGACGGCTACACCTTC.

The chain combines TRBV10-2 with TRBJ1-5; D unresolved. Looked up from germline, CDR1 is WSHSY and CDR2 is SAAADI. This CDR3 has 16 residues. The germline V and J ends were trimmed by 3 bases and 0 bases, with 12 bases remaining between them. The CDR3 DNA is TGCGCCAGCAGTGACCGGGTGCGGGGTAGCAATCAGCCCCAGCATTTT. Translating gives CASSDRVRGSNQPQHF.

CDR3 loop: CASSLSGQGDYEQYF. CDR3 nucleotide sequence: TGTGCCAGCAGTTTATCGGGTCAGGGGGACTACGAGCAGTACTTC. V is TRBV27 and J is TRBJ2-7; 7 nucleotides align to TRBD1. V dropped 0 bases and J dropped 3; count of bases not matched to a gene: 5. The CDR3 has 15 residues. Per the germline V gene, CDR1 is MNHEY and CDR2 is SMNVEV (reference sequence).

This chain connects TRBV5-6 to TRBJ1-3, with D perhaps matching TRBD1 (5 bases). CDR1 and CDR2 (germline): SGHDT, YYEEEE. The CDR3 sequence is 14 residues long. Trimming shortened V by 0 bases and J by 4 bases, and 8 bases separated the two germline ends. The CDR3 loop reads CASSLATAGNTIYF. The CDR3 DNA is TGTGCCAGCAGCTTGGCGACAGCAGGAAACACCATATATTTT.

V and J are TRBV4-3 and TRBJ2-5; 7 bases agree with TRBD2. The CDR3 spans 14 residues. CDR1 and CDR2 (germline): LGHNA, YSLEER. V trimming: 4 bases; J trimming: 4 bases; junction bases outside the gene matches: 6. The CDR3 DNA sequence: TGCGCCAGCAGCCCCTTCTTAGCGGGAGAGACCCAGTACTTC. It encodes CASSPFLAGETQYF.

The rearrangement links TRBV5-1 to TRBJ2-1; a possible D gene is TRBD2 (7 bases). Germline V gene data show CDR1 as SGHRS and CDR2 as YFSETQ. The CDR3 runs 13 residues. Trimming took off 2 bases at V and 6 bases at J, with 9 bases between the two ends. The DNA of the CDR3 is TGCGCCAGCAGCTTCGGGGGGCGCAATGAGCAGTTCTTC. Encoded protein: CASSFGGRNEQFF.

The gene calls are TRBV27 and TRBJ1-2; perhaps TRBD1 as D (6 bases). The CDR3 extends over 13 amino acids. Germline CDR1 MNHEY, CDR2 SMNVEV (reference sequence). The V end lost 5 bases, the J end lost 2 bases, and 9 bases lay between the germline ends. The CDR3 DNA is TGTGCCAGCAGTGTACAGGGAAACTATGGCTACACCTTC. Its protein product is CASSVQGNYGYTF.

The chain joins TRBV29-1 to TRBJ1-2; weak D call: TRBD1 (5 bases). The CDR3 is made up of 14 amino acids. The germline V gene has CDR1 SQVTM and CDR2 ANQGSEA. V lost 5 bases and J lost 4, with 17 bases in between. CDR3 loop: CSVTGGERGYGYTF. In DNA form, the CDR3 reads TGCAGCGTTACTGGGGGGGAGCGGGGCTATGGCTACACCTTC.